What follows are 32 T cell receptor beta chains derived from one specimen sequenced in a study of blood T cell repertoires in COVID-19. Measured with immunoSEQ multiplex PCR; TCRdb has only the in-frame clones, and not every one. The table lists about 58,000 clones, roughly 84% of them singletons. The sample consisted of peripheral blood. These receptors were taken from a man older than 75 with COVID-19, enrolled during active disease.

CDR3 sequence reads: CASSEQGNTEAFF. The CDR3 nucleotides are TGTGCCAGCAGTGAACAGGGGAACACTGAAGCTTTCTTT. The chain is built from TRBV6-1 and TRBJ1-1; possibly TRBD1 for D (5 bases). With 2 bases removed from V and 1 base from J, the gap between germline ends came to 5 bases. CDR1 and CDR2 from the germline V gene are MNHNS and SASEGT. The CDR3 consists of 13 residues.

The chain employs TRBV29-1 and TRBJ2-1, with D possibly matching TRBD1 (6 bases). V lost 4 bases and J 2 bases, leaving 9 bases between the germline ends. The CDR3 length is 13 residues. Germline V gives CDR1 SQVTM, CDR2 ANQGSEA. The CDR3 bases are TGCAGCGTTGGACAGGACACCTACAATGAGCAGTTCTTC. Translated: CSVGQDTYNEQFF.

CDR3 DNA: TGTGCCAGCAGCTCCCCTAGGGGCACCGGGGAGCTGTTTTTT. Its protein is CASSSPRGTGELFF. The rearrangement joins TRBV7-9 to TRBJ2-2; weak D call: TRBD1 (5 bases). With 4 bases removed from V and 4 bases from J, the gap between germline ends came to 10 bases. Germline V gives CDR1 SEHNR, CDR2 FQNEAQ (reference sequence). CDR3 length: 14 residues.

A few counts support this clone. The chain recombines TRBV7-2 with TRBJ1-5; 7 bases map to TRBD1. Germline CDR1 SGHTA, CDR2 FQGNSA. The CDR3 contains 13 residues. J gave up 6 bases and V 6 bases, and 5 bases lay outside the gene matches. DNA of the CDR3: TGTGCCAGCAGGATGACAGGGAGTCAGCCCCAGCATTTT. It translates to CASRMTGSQPQHF.

The chain employs TRBV11-1 and TRBJ2-3; D gene ambiguous. Germline CDR1 and CDR2: SGHAT and FQDESV (reference sequence). V was pared by 5 bases and J by 4 bases, with 13 bases between. The CDR3 extends over 14 amino acids. CDR3 nucleotides: TGTGCCAGCAGCCCTACTTTAGCCGCAGATACGCAGTATTTT. This sequence encodes CASSPTLAADTQYF.

The chain carries TRBV7-2 and TRBJ2-2; 8 nucleotides line up with TRBD2. The CDR3 runs to 14 residues. Trimming at V came to 7 bases and at J to 6 bases, leaving 7 bases not matched to a gene. Per the germline V gene, CDR1 is SGHTA and CDR2 is FQGNSA. CDR3 amino acids: CASITGGMAGELFF. DNA of the CDR3: TGTGCCAGCATCACGGGAGGGATGGCCGGGGAGCTGTTTTTT.

The chain employs TRBV6-1 and TRBJ2-3; possible D gene TRBD2, 5 bases. Germline V gene sequence: CDR1 MNHNS, CDR2 SASEGT. The V gene lost 3 bases and the J gene lost 6 bases, with 16 bases spanning the gap. This CDR3 has 15 residues. The CDR3 DNA sequence: TGTGCCAGCAGTGATAGCCTAGCTGGGTCCGATACGCAGTATTTT. Encoded protein: CASSDSLAGSDTQYF.

This clone was counted only a few times. The V gene is TRBV28, the J gene TRBJ1-5; no firm D call. Germline V gene sequence: CDR1 MDHEN, CDR2 SYDVKM. The CDR3 has 15 residues. The V gene lost 6 bases and the J gene lost 2 bases, with 14 bases spanning the gap. The CDR3 coding sequence is TGTGCCAGCAGGGAGGTGGGGAGGGGCAATCAGCCCCAGCATTTT. Amino acid sequence: CASREVGRGNQPQHF. The whole variable domain, remainder taken from reference TRBV28 and TRBJ1-5, is DVKVTQSSRYLVKRTGEKVFLECVQDMDHENMFWYRQDPGLGLRLIYFSYDVKMKEKGDIPEGYSVSREKKERFSLILESASTNQTSMYLCASREVGRGNQPQHFGDGTRLSIL.

The rearrangement joins TRBV7-9 to TRBJ1-5; no clear D. Germline CDR1 is SEHNR and CDR2 is FQNEAQ (reference sequence). Trimming removed 6 bases at V and 5 bases at J, with 11 bases between. This CDR3 comprises 13 residues. The CDR3 reads CASRSGDHQPQHF. In DNA, the CDR3 is TGTGCCAGCAGAAGCGGGGATCATCAGCCCCAGCATTTT. The full variable domain, in which reference TRBV7-9 and TRBJ1-5 provide the parts outside the CDR3, is DTGVSQNPRHKITKRGQNVTFRCDPISEHNRLYWYRQTLGQGPEFLTYFQNEAQLEKSRLLSDRFSAERPKGSFSTLEIQRTEQGDSAMYLCASRSGDHQPQHFGDGTRLSIL.

This clone showed up just once. The CDR3 region has the DNA TGTGCCAGTAGTATCCGGGACTCTCTTGAAGCTTTCTTT. It specifies CASSIRDSLEAFF. The chain carries TRBV19 and TRBJ1-1, with D perhaps TRBD1 (5 bases). V lost 3 bases to trimming and J lost 7 bases, with 12 bases between them. This CDR3 is built from 13 residues. Germline loops: CDR1 LNHDA, CDR2 SQIVND (reference sequence).

The chain has TRBV3-1 (or the pseudogene TRBV3-2) and TRBJ2-5; 13 bases align to TRBD2. Germline lookup yields CDR1 LGHDT and CDR2 YNNKEL (reference sequence). J gave up 5 bases and V 0 bases, and 6 bases lay outside the gene matches. The length of the CDR3 is 17 residues. The CDR3 DNA sequence: TGTGCCAGCAGCCAAGATCCACTAGCGGGAGGGCGGGAGACCCAGTACTTC. This translates into CASSQDPLAGGRETQYF.

The chain combines TRBV5-1 with TRBJ2-5; D might be TRBD1 (6 bases). This CDR3 has 13 residues. Trimming took 0 bases from V and 3 from J, leaving 6 bases between them. Germline values: CDR1 SGHRS, CDR2 YFSETQ. The chain's CDR3 is CASSLGTEETQYF. CDR3 coding DNA: TGCGCCAGCAGCTTGGGGACAGAAGAGACCCAGTACTTC.

V gene TRBV9 combines with J gene TRBJ1-6, with 7 bases lining up with TRBD1. CDR1 is SGDLS and CDR2 is YYNGEE in the germline V gene. V shed 3 bases and J 14 bases; nucleotides not matched to a gene: 8. The CDR3 is made up of 13 amino acids. Here the CDR3 reads CASSAETGPALHF. The CDR3 nucleotides are TGTGCCAGCAGCGCCGAGACAGGGCCGGCCCTCCACTTT.

The gene calls are TRBV6-5 and TRBJ1-5; 8 bases are shared with TRBD1. The CDR3 is 14 residues long. Losses at the gene ends were 6 bases for V and 3 bases for J; bases not matched to a gene: 4. CDR1 is MNHEY and CDR2 is SVGAGI in the germline V gene. In nucleotides, the CDR3 is TGTGCCAGCAGCCTGGACAGGGACAATCAGCCCCAGCATTTT. This codes for CASSLDRDNQPQHF.

This clone was observed a single time. The V and J genes are TRBV2 and TRBJ2-1, with 8 nucleotides matching TRBD2. The germline V gene has CDR1 SNHLY and CDR2 FYNNEI. The V gene end was trimmed by 7 bases and the J gene end by 4 bases; junction bases not matched to a gene: 9. The CDR3 runs 15 residues. The CDR3, as DNA: TGTGCCAGCAAGGGTCTTGCGGGGGGATACAATGAGCAGTTCTTC. It specifies CASKGLAGGYNEQFF.

The rearrangement uses TRBV15 and TRBJ2-7, with D possibly matching TRBD2 (6 bases). Germline assignment: CDR1 LNHNV and CDR2 YYDKDF (reference sequence). The ends were cut back, 1 base at V and 9 bases at J, with 19 bases in the middle. This CDR3 is built from 15 residues. The CDR3 protein is CATSRGEGGALRQYV. The CDR3 region has the DNA TGTGCCACCAGCAGAGGAGAAGGCGGGGCCCTAAGGCAGTACGTC.

Here the CDR3 reads CASSRLQGGNTEAFF. In DNA form, the CDR3 reads TGTGCCAGTAGTAGACTCCAGGGAGGGAACACTGAAGCTTTCTTT. The chain is built from TRBV19 and TRBJ1-1; D possibly corresponds to TRBD1 (5 bases). Germline V CDR1 and CDR2: LNHDA, SQIVND (reference sequence). This CDR3 region has 15 residues. The V end lost 4 bases, the J end lost 1 base, and 13 bases lay between the germline ends.

V and J are TRBV19 and TRBJ1-1, with D unclear. Germline CDR1 reads LNHDA; CDR2 reads SQIVND (reference sequence). V lost 3 bases to trimming and J lost 1 base, with 12 bases between them. The CDR3 runs 15 residues. CDR3 coding DNA: TGTGCCAGTAGTATTCGTCGGGTTACGAACACTGAAGCTTTCTTT. It encodes CASSIRRVTNTEAFF.

This chain uses TRBV5-1 with TRBJ1-1, with a weak D call TRBD1 (6 bases). CDR1 is SGHRS and CDR2 is YFSETQ in the germline V gene. Trimming pared 4 bases from V and 6 bases from J, leaving 25 bases between. The CDR3 covers 17 residues. The CDR3 region is CASSITGTPTGASEAFF. Written as DNA, the CDR3 is TGCGCCAGCAGCATAACCGGGACACCCACAGGAGCCTCTGAAGCTTTCTTT.

This clone was seen a few times. The rearrangement links TRBV5-1 to TRBJ1-1; the match to TRBD1 covers 7 bases. The CDR3 covers 14 residues. Germline CDR1 reads SGHRS; CDR2 reads YFSETQ. After removal of 5 bases from V and 2 bases from J, the junction contained 6 bases not matched to a gene. The CDR3: CASRIRTGNTEAFF. In nucleotides, the CDR3 is TGCGCCAGCAGGATACGGACAGGTAACACTGAAGCTTTCTTT.

This chain links TRBV7-3 with TRBJ1-1; tentatively, D is TRBD1 (6 bases). The germline V gene encodes CDR1 SGHTA and CDR2 FQGTGA. The CDR3 totals 15 residues. The germline V and J ends were trimmed by 4 bases and 3 bases, with 15 bases remaining between them. The chain's CDR3 is CASSSSSPGDTEAFF. In nucleotides, the CDR3 is TGTGCCAGCAGCTCCTCCAGCCCAGGGGACACTGAAGCTTTCTTT.

The genes are TRBV10-3 and TRBJ1-1; 9 bases are shared with TRBD1. Losses at the gene ends were 7 bases for V and 0 bases for J; bases not matched to a gene: 6. The CDR3 loop spans 15 amino acids. From germline, CDR1 is ENHRY and CDR2 SYGVKD. CDR3 protein: CAIKQGAGVNTEAFF. The DNA of the CDR3 is TGTGCCATCAAACAGGGGGCCGGTGTGAACACTGAAGCTTTCTTT.

The chain combines TRBV25-1 with TRBJ1-2; TRBD1 is a possible D gene (6 bases). This CDR3 region has 13 residues. V was clipped by 4 bases and J by 8 bases, with 14 bases between them. CDR1 is MGHDK and CDR2 is SYGVNS in the germline V gene. The CDR3 DNA reads TGTGCCAGCAGTGCCAGGGGTGTGGACGGCTACACCTTC. Its translation is CASSARGVDGYTF.

This clone has a single count. CDR3 loop: CASTHRGAYGYTF. The CDR3 DNA follows: TGTGCCAGCACCCACCGTGGGGCCTATGGCTACACCTTC. This chain uses TRBV5-6 with TRBJ1-2; D possibly corresponds to TRBD1 (5 bases). The CDR3 length is 13 residues. Germline assignment: CDR1 SGHDT and CDR2 YYEEEE. V was cut by 6 bases and J by 4 bases, with 13 bases left in between. The variable domain in full, completed from reference TRBV5-6 and TRBJ1-2, reads DAGVTQSPTHLIKTRGQQVTLRCSPKSGHDTVSWYQQALGQGPQFIFQYYEEEERQRGNFPDRFSGHQFPNYSSELNVNALLLGDSALYLCASTHRGAYGYTFGSGTRLTVV.

The V call is TRBV6-2 or TRBV6-3, the J call TRBJ2-1, with TRBD2 matching 8 bases. V shed 2 bases and J 1 base; nucleotides not matched to a gene: 10. This CDR3 region has 18 residues. The germline V gene has CDR1 MNHEY and CDR2 SVGEGT. The CDR3 reads CASSYGTGSGMSYNEQFF. The CDR3 DNA is TGTGCCAGCAGTTACGGGACCGGTAGCGGGATGTCCTACAATGAGCAGTTCTTC.

V is TRBV7-2 and J is TRBJ2-2; a weak D match, TRBD1 (5 bases). CDR3 size: 14 residues. The germline V gene encodes CDR1 SGHTA and CDR2 FQGNSA. The V gene lost 5 bases and the J gene lost 4 bases, with 11 bases spanning the gap. CDR3 residues: CASSPETVTGELFF. Here the CDR3 DNA reads TGTGCCAGCAGCCCCGAGACAGTCACCGGGGAGCTGTTTTTT.

The chain carries TRBV24-1 and TRBJ2-5, with TRBD1 identical over 7 bases. Germline V gene sequence: CDR1 KGHDR, CDR2 SFDVKD. Germline trimming cut 7 bases from V and 4 bases from J; bases unmatched to any gene: 5. The length of the CDR3 is 13 residues. CDR3 residues: CATSRQGIETQYF. In DNA, the CDR3 is TGTGCCACCAGCCGACAGGGAATAGAGACCCAGTACTTC.

This clone was recorded only once. This chain's CDR3 is CASSLTSGFNEQFF. CDR3 DNA: TGTGCCAGCTCACTGACTAGCGGCTTCAATGAGCAGTTCTTC. The chain is built from TRBV18 and TRBJ2-1, with 9 bases identical to TRBD2. V lost 4 bases and J lost 6; bases outside the gene matches: 4. Germline V gene data show CDR1 as KGHSH and CDR2 as LQKENI. The CDR3 contains 14 residues.

V and J are TRBV27 and TRBJ1-1; 8 nucleotides agree with TRBD1. This CDR3 has 15 residues. From germline, CDR1 is MNHEY and CDR2 SMNVEV (reference sequence). V shed 4 bases and J 6 bases; nucleotides not matched to a gene: 10. The CDR3 is CASSSTQGVEAEAFF. The CDR3, as DNA: TGTGCCAGCAGTTCCACACAGGGGGTTGAGGCTGAAGCTTTCTTT.

V gene TRBV30 combines with J gene TRBJ1-2, with D unresolved. Germline CDR1 GTSNPN, CDR2 SVGIG (reference sequence). With 2 bases removed from V and 7 bases from J, the gap between germline ends came to 11 bases. The CDR3 sequence is 12 residues long. CDR3 nucleotide sequence: TGTGCCTGGAGTTTTACAGTGGGTGGCTACACCTTC. Its protein is CAWSFTVGGYTF.

This sequence joins TRBV27 and TRBJ1-2; TRBD1 agrees at 10 bases. Germline values: CDR1 MNHEY, CDR2 SMNVEV (reference sequence). The CDR3 has 15 residues. Losses at the gene ends were 5 bases for V and 4 bases for J; bases not matched to a gene: 7. The CDR3 region has the DNA TGTGCCAGCAGTGCAACCCGGGACAGGGGCTATGGCTACACCTTC. It yields the protein CASSATRDRGYGYTF.

This rearrangement joins TRBV10-3 to TRBJ1-1, with D perhaps matching TRBD1 (5 bases). V lost 2 bases and J 7 bases, leaving 17 bases between the germline ends. This CDR3 region has 15 residues. CDR1 is ENHRY and CDR2 is SYGVKD in the germline V gene. In DNA form, the CDR3 reads TGTGCCATCAGTGAGAGTGGGGCGTCGGCAGGTGAAGCTTTCTTT. Amino acid sequence: CAISESGASAGEAFF.